This TCR beta chain stems from a study of response to subunit inactivated influenza vaccine. TCRdb re-called the RT-PCR reads through MiXCR, storing one row per CDR3 protein. Found here are a few hundred thousand distinct CDR3 sequences, about 14% of them singletons; the top ten hold 11%. The CDR3 covers 17 residues. Unmatched junction bases numbered 11, after V lost 6 bases and J lost 9 bases. Notes on this clonotype: The antigen is undetermined.

General observations from the study: T cells newly recruited by each seasonal influenza vaccination are few, the authors suggested.

The V call is TRBV12-3 or TRBV12-4, the J call TRBJ2-1; 16 positions agree with TRBD2. The source is a man in his fifties or sixties who received an inactivated influenza vaccine. The material was PBMCs from blood, obtained about 12 days after vaccination. The chain's CDR3 is CASSLAGTSGRATEQFF. The CDR3 bases are TGTGCCAGCAGCCTCGCCGGGACTAGCGGGAGGGCCACTGAGCAGTTCTTC.